The T cell receptor (beta chain) under discussion was sequenced for a study of cytomegalovirus exposure and HLA in healthy donors. CDR3 size: 15 residues. CDR1 is WNHNN, CDR2 SYGVQD, per germline (reference sequence). J gave up 6 bases and V 6 bases, and 11 bases lay outside the gene matches. The PCR had 60 Vbeta and 13 Jbeta primers. TCRdb's copy holds only in-frame clones and misses some; the assay was immunoSEQ multiplex PCR. The sample lists over 95,000 clones, over 75% occurring once. V and J are TRBV10-1 and TRBJ1-1; 9 nucleotides agree with TRBD1. This TCR came from a woman aged 18-29 years in good health and CMV-seronegative. Sequencing was performed on PBMCs. CDR3 bases: TGCGCCAGCAGCGACAAGACAGGGGGGCTTTCTGAAGCTTTCTTT. This encodes CASSDKTGGLSEAFF.